This T cell receptor beta chain was recovered during a study of cytomegalovirus exposure and HLA in healthy donors. Clones were read by immunoSEQ multiplex PCR, and TCRdb kept only the in-frame ones, dropping some. The sample holds under 75,000 clones, around 85% seen once. Germline CDR1 LGHNA, CDR2 YNFKEQ. The trim removed 4 bases at V and 5 bases at J, leaving 12 bases unmatched. This CDR3 has 17 residues. This receptor was identified in a man aged 30-40 years in good health and CMV-seronegative. What was sequenced was PBMCs. This rearrangement joins TRBV4-2 to TRBJ2-2, with 8 bases lining up with TRBD1. This chain's CDR3 is CASSLGGHRGETGELFF. CDR3 nucleotide sequence: TGTGCCAGCAGCCTGGGCGGACACAGGGGGGAAACCGGGGAGCTGTTTTTT.